The present TCR beta chain was sequenced within a study of T cells in Graves' hyperthyroidism and ophthalmopathy. Germline V gives CDR1 DFQATT, CDR2 SNEGSKA (reference sequence). The CDR3 consists of 13 residues. V was trimmed by 5 bases and J by 1 base, leaving 11 bases between them. RNA transcripts provided the source from which TCR beta CDR3 regions were amplified. TCR CDR3 regions were first amplified by RT-PCR with HTBI primers. TCRdb used MiXCR to reprocess the multiplex PCR reads, holding one entry per CDR3 protein. Altogether 500,000 to 600,000 distinct CDR3 sequences are present, around 46% being singletons, with the ten largest covering roughly 8.2%.

This TCR came from a woman aged 18 to 35 with Graves' hyperthyroidism. The chain links TRBV20-1 to TRBJ1-1; possibly TRBD1 for D (5 bases). Sequenced: peripheral blood or thyroid tissue (not recorded which). Here the CDR3 DNA reads TGCAGTGCTGGAAGACAGAGGAACACTGAAGCTTTCTTT. Translation gives CSAGRQRNTEAFF.